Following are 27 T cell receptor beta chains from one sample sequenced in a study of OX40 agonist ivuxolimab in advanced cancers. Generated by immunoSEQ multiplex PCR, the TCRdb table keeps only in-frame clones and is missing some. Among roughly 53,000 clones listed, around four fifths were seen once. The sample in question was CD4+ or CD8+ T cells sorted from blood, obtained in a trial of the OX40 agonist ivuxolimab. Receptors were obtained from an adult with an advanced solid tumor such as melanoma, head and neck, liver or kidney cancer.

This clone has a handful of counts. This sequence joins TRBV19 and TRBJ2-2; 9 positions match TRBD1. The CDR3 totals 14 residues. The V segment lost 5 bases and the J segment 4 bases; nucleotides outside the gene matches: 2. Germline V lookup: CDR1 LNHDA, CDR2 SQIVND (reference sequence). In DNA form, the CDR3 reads TGTGCCAGTAGTTCGACAGGGGGCACCGGGGAGCTGTTTTTT. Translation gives CASSSTGGTGELFF.

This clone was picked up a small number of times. The CDR3 region is CASSTPSGPYYEQYF. In DNA, the CDR3 is TGTGCCAGCAGTACCCCTAGCGGCCCCTACTACGAGCAGTACTTC. V is TRBV6-6 and J is TRBJ2-7, with 7 bases lining up with TRBD2. V lost 5 bases to trimming and J lost 3 bases; unmatched junction nucleotides: 10. This CDR3 contains 15 residues. The germline V gene has CDR1 MNHNY and CDR2 SVGAGI (reference sequence).

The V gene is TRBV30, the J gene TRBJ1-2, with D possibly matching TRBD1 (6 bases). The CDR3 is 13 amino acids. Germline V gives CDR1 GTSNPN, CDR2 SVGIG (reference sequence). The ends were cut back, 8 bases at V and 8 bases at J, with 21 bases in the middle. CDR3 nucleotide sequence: TGTGCCCGAAGGGACACCCGCGTGGGGGGCTACACCTTC. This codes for CARRDTRVGGYTF.

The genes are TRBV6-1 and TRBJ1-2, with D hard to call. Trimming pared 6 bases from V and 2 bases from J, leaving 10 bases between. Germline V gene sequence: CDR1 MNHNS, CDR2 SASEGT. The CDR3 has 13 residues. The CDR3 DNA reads TGTGCCAGCAGGACTGGAACAAACTATGGCTACACCTTC. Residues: CASRTGTNYGYTF.

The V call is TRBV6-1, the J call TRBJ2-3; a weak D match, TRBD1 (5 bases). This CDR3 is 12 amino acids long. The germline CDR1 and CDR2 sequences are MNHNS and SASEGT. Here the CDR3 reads CVTRPRGDTQYF. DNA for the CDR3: TGTGTCACCCGGCCTAGGGGAGATACGCAGTATTTT.

The CDR3 DNA sequence: TGTGCCAGCAGTACGGACTCGAACACTGAAGCTTTCTTT. Translation: CASSTDSNTEAFF. The V call is TRBV6-6, the J call TRBJ1-1; unclear D gene. Germline CDR1 and CDR2: MNHNY and SVGAGI (reference sequence). CDR3 size: 13 residues. V dropped 5 bases and J dropped 1 base, with 8 bases sitting between them.

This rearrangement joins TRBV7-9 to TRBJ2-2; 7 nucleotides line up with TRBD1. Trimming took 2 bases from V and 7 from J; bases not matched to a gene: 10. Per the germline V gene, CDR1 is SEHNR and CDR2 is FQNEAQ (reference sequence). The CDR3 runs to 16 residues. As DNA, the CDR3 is TGTGCCAGCAGCTTATTGAGACAGGGCCCCGGCGGGGAGCTGTTTTTT. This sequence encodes CASSLLRQGPGGELFF.

Written as DNA, the CDR3 is TGTGCCAGCAGAGACAGGGACAATTCACCCCTCCACTTT. Protein sequence: CASRDRDNSPLHF. The V and J genes are TRBV6-5 and TRBJ1-6; 7 nucleotides line up with TRBD1. The germline gives CDR1 MNHEY, CDR2 SVGAGI. CDR3 size: 13 residues. The V gene end was trimmed by 6 bases and the J gene end by 7 bases; junction bases not matched to a gene: 3.

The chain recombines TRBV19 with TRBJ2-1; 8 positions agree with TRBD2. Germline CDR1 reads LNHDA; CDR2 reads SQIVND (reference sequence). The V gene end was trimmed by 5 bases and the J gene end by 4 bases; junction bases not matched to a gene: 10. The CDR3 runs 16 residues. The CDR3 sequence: CASSPSGRLRYNEQFF. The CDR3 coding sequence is TGTGCCAGTAGTCCTAGCGGGCGCTTACGGTACAATGAGCAGTTCTTC. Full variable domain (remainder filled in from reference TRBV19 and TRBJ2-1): DGGITQSPKYLFRKEGQNVTLSCEQNLNHDAMYWYRQDPGQGLRLIYYSQIVNDFQKGDIAEGYSVSREKKESFPLTVTSAQKNPTAFYLCASSPSGRLRYNEQFFGPGTRLTVL.

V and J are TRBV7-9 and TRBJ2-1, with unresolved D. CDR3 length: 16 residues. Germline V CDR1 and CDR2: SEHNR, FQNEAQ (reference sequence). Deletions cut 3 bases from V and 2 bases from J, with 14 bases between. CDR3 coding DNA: TGTGCCAGCAGCTTCCGGTCGGCAGTCCCCTACAATGAGCAGTTCTTC. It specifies CASSFRSAVPYNEQFF.

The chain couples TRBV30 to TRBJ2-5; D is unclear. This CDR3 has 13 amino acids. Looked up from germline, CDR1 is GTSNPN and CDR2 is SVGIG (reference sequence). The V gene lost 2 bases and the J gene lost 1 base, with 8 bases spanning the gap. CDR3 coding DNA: TGTGCCTGGAGTCGCGACGGCCAAGAGACCCAGTACTTC. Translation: CAWSRDGQETQYF.

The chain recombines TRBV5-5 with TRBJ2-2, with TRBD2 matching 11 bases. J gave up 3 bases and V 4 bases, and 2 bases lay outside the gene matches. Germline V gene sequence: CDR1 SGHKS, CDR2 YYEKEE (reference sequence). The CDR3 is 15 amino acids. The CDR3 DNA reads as TGTGCCAGCAGCCTAGCGGGGGGCGACACCGGGGAGCTGTTTTTT. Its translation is CASSLAGGDTGELFF. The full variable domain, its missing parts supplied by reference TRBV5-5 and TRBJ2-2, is DAGVTQSPTHLIKTRGQQVTLRCSPISGHKSVSWYQQVLGQGPQFIFQYYEKEERGRGNFPDRFSARQFPNYSSELNVNALLLGDSALYLCASSLAGGDTGELFFGEGSRLTVL.

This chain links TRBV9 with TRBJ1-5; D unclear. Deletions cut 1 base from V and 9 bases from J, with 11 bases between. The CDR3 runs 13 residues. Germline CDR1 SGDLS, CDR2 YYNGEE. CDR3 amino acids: CASSVFEGGPQHF. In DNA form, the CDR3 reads TGTGCCAGCAGCGTATTTGAGGGAGGGCCCCAGCATTTT.

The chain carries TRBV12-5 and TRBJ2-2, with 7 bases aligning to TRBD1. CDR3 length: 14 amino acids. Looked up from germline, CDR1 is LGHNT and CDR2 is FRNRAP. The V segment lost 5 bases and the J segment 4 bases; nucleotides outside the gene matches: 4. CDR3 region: CASGGGQSTGELFF. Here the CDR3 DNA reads TGTGCTAGTGGTGGGGGACAGTCCACCGGGGAGCTGTTTTTT. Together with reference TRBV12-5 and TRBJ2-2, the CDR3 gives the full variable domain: DARVTQTPRHKVTEMGQEVTMRCQPILGHNTVFWYRQTMMQGLELLAYFRNRAPLDDSGMPKDRFSAEMPDATLATLKIQPSEPRDSAVYFCASGGGQSTGELFFGEGSRLTVL.

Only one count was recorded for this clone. The CDR3 bases are TGTGCCAGCTCACCACTAGCGGGGGGTAGCACAGATACGCAGTATTTT. Translation gives CASSPLAGGSTDTQYF. V and J are TRBV18 and TRBJ2-3; 10 nucleotides align to TRBD2. J gave up 0 bases and V 1 base, and 1 base lay outside the gene matches. Germline V CDR1 and CDR2: KGHSH, LQKENI. The CDR3 runs to 16 residues.

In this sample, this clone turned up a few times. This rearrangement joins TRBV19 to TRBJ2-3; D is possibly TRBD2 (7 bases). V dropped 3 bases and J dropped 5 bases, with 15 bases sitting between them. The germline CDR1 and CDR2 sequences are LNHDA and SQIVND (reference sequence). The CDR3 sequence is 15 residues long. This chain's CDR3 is CASSMGGQGLDTQYF. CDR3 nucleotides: TGTGCCAGTAGTATGGGGGGGCAGGGATTAGATACGCAGTATTTT.

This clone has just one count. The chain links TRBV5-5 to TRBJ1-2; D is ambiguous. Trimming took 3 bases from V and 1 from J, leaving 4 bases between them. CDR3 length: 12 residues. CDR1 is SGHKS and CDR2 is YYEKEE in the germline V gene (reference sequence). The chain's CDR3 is CASSSFNYGYTF. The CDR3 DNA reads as TGTGCCAGCAGCTCTTTTAACTATGGCTACACCTTC. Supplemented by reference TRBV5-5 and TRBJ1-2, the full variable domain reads DAGVTQSPTHLIKTRGQQVTLRCSPISGHKSVSWYQQVLGQGPQFIFQYYEKEERGRGNFPDRFSARQFPNYSSELNVNALLLGDSALYLCASSSFNYGYTFGSGTRLTVV.

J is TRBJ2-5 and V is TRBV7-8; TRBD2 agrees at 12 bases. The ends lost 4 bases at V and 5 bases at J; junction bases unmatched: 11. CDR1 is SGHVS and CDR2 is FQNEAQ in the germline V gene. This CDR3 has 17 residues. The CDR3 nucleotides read TGTGCCAGCAGCTCAGCCCGACTAGCGGGGGTGGGTGAGACCCAGTACTTC. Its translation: CASSSARLAGVGETQYF.

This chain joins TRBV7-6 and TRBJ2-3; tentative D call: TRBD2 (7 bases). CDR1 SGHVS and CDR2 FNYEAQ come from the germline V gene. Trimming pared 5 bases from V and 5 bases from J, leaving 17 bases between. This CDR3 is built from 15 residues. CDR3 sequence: CASSLIAGAKDTQYF. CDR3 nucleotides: TGTGCCAGCAGCCTCATCGCGGGGGCAAAAGATACGCAGTATTTT. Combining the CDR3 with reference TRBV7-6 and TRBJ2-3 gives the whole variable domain GAGVSQSPRYKVTKRGQDVALRCDPISGHVSLYWYRQALGQGPEFLTYFNYEAQQDKSGLPNDRFSAERPEGSISTLTIQRTEQRDSAMYRCASSLIAGAKDTQYFGPGTRLTVL.

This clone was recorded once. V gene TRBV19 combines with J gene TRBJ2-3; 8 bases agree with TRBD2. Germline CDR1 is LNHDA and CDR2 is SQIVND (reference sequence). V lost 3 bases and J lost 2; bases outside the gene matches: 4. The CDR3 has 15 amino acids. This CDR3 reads CASSITSGYTDTQYF. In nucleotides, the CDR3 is TGTGCCAGTAGTATCACTAGCGGATACACAGATACGCAGTATTTT.

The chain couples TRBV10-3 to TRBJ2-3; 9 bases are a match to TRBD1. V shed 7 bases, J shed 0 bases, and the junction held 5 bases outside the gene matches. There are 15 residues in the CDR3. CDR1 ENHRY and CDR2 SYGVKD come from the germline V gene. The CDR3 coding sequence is TGTGCCATCAATCGACAGGGGGGTAGCACAGATACGCAGTATTTT. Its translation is CAINRQGGSTDTQYF.

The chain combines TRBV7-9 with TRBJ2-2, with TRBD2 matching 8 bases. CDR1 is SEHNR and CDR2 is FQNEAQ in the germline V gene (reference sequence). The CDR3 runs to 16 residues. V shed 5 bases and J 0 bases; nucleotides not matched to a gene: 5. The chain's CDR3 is CASSARRGANTGELFF. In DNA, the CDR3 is TGTGCCAGCAGCGCCAGGCGGGGGGCGAACACCGGGGAGCTGTTTTTT.

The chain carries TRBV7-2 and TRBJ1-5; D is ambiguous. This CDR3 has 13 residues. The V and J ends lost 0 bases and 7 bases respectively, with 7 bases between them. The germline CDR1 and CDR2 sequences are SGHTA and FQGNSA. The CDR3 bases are TGTGCCAGCAGCTTAGCGGAGGGCCAGCCCCAGCATTTT. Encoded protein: CASSLAEGQPQHF.

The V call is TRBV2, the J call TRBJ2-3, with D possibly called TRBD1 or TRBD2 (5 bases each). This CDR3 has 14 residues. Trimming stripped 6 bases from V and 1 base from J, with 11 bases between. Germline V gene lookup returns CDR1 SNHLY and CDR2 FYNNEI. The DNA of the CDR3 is TGTGCCAGCAGGGGGGATCTGGGCACAGATACGCAGTATTTT. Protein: CASRGDLGTDTQYF.

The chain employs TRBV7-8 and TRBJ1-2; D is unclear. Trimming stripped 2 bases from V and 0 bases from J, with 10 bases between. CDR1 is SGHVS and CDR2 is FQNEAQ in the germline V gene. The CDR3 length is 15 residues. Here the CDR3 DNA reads TGTGCCAGCAGCTTAATGGCGTCAGCTAACTATGGCTACACCTTC. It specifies CASSLMASANYGYTF.

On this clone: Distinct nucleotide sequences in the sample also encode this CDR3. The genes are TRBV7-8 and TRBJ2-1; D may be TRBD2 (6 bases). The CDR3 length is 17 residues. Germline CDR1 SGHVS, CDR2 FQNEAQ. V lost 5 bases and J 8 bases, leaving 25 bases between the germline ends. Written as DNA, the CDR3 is TGTGCCAGCAGCCTAAGGCAGATGACGGCGGGGTTTGATGAGCAGTTCTTC. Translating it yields CASSLRQMTAGFDEQFF.

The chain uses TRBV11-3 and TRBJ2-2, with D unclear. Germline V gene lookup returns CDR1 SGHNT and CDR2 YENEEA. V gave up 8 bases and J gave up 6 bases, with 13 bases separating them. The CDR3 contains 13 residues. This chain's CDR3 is CASAPGWAGELFF. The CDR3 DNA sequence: TGTGCCAGCGCACCGGGTTGGGCCGGGGAGCTGTTTTTT.